This T cell receptor beta chain was captured in a study of T-cell memory formation after mild COVID-19. The germline CDR1 and CDR2 sequences are SGHVS and FQNEAQ. Trimming removed 3 bases from V and 5 bases from J, with 17 bases in between. The CDR3 length is 16 residues. This clonotype showed up many times. Its specificity is not known. Study-wide points: Balance between CD4 and CD8 was seen in clones contracting day 15 to 85, and a CD4+ lean was seen in later expanders. Researchers report contracting CD4+ clones mostly in CM and EM, with CD8+ clones in EMRA.

TCRdb called the 5' RACE reads again in MiXCR, with one record for every CDR3 protein. The table shows hundreds of thousands of distinct CDR3 sequences, with approximately 13% occurring only once. This receptor was taken from a young man who had mild COVID-19 (a few samples of this study predate the infection). Cell type and time point are not known. Material for sequencing was PBMCs or a T cell subset sorted from them (not recorded which). The chain combines TRBV7-8 with TRBJ2-1, with D perhaps matching TRBD2 (6 bases). The DNA for the CDR3 is TGTGCCAGCAGCTTTCGAAGACTAGTGCGTAACAATGAGCAGTTCTTC. It yields the protein CASSFRRLVRNNEQFF.